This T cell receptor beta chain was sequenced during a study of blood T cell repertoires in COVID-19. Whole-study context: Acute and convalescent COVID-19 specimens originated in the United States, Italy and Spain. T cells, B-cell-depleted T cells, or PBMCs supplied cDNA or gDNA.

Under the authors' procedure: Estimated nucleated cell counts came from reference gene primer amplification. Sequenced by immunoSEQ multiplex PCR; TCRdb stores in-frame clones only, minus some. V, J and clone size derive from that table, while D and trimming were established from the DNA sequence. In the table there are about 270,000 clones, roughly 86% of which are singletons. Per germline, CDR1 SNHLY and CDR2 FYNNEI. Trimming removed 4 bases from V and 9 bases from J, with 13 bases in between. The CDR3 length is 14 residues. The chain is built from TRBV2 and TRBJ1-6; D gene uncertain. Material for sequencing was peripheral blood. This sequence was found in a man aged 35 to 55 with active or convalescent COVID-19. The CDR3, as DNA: TGTGCCAGCAGTGGGCCCACTACGAGTTCACCCCTCCACTTT. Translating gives CASSGPTTSSPLHF.